The 5 T cell receptor beta chains listed next were all sequenced from one sample in a study of blood T cell repertoires in COVID-19. Profiled with immunoSEQ multiplex PCR; TCRdb holds only in-frame clones, not every one. The sample holds 160,000 or so clones; approximately 88% are singletons and the top ten take about 6.3%. Sample: PBMCs or T cells enriched from blood (not recorded which). These receptors were taken from a woman in her 50s who had recovered from COVID-19.

This clone has a single count. This chain connects TRBV9 to TRBJ2-1, with TRBD2 identical over 10 bases. The V gene's germline CDR1 is SGDLS and CDR2 YYNGEE. The CDR3 totals 18 residues. V shed 3 bases, J shed 1 base, and the junction held 10 bases outside the gene matches. The CDR3 loop is CASSAEASGGFSYNEQFF. The CDR3 DNA reads as TGTGCCAGCAGCGCAGAAGCTAGCGGGGGCTTTTCCTACAATGAGCAGTTCTTC.

The sample holds a few counts of this clone. The gene calls are TRBV19 and TRBJ1-5, with 7 positions matching TRBD1. This CDR3 contains 17 residues. Looked up from germline, CDR1 is LNHDA and CDR2 is SQIVND (reference sequence). J gave up 3 bases and V 7 bases, and 15 bases lay outside the gene matches. The CDR3 DNA follows: TGTGCCAGTACCCTTCGTAAGGGGGCGAAAGTCAATCAGCCCCAGCATTTT. This sequence encodes CASTLRKGAKVNQPQHF.

The rearrangement links TRBV4-3 to TRBJ2-6; TRBD1 agrees at 7 bases. The CDR3 has 21 residues. Losses at the gene ends were 0 bases for V and 0 bases for J; bases not matched to a gene: 14. Germline CDR1 reads LGHNA; CDR2 reads YSLEER. CDR3 bases: TGCGCCAGCAGCCAAGATCTCCGGGACAGCCTTCCATTCTCTGGGGCCAACGTCCTGACTTTC. Its protein is CASSQDLRDSLPFSGANVLTF.

In nucleotides, the CDR3 is TGCGCCAGCAGCCAGGCCAGGGAAACAGATACGCAGTATTTT. Translation: CASSQARETDTQYF. This sequence joins TRBV4-1 and TRBJ2-3; TRBD1 might be the D (5 bases). Trimming removed 3 bases at V and 3 bases at J, with 10 bases between. This CDR3 comprises 14 residues. The germline V gene has CDR1 MGHRA and CDR2 YSYEKL.

This clone was picked up one time. In DNA form, the CDR3 reads TGTGCCAGTAGTCTCCCGGGACAGGGGGCGAAAGGCTACACCTTC. Translating gives CASSLPGQGAKGYTF. V gene TRBV19 combines with J gene TRBJ1-2, with TRBD1 matching 12 bases. J was trimmed by 8 bases and V by 5 bases; bases with no gene match: 9. Germline values: CDR1 LNHDA, CDR2 SQIVND (reference sequence). The CDR3 runs 15 residues. Looking up the rest from reference TRBV19 and TRBJ1-2 gives the full variable domain: DGGITQSPKYLFRKEGQNVTLSCEQNLNHDAMYWYRQDPGQGLRLIYYSQIVNDFQKGDIAEGYSVSREKKESFPLTVTSAQKNPTAFYLCASSLPGQGAKGYTFGSGTRLTVV.